The 20 T cell receptor beta chains below all came from one sample that was sequenced in a study of blood T cell repertoires in COVID-19. The data were produced by immunoSEQ multiplex PCR, yet TCRdb's version contains in-frame clones alone and is incomplete. The profile covers 200,000 to 250,000 clones, with around 90% appearing a single time and roughly 3% taken by the ten largest. Material: peripheral blood. The origin of the receptors is a man younger than 35 with active or convalescent COVID-19.

This rearrangement joins TRBV12-3 or TRBV12-4 to TRBJ2-1, with 7 bases lining up with TRBD2. With V trimmed by 2 bases and J by 5 bases, 0 bases remained unmatched. The CDR3 runs 13 residues. The CDR3 loop is CASSLLADNEQFF. CDR3 DNA: TGTGCCAGCAGTTTACTAGCGGACAATGAGCAGTTCTTC.

The chain employs TRBV9 and TRBJ2-3; 8 bases agree with TRBD2. After removal of 3 bases from V and 0 bases from J, the junction contained 6 bases not matched to a gene. This CDR3 region has 16 residues. From germline, CDR1 is SGDLS and CDR2 YYNGEE. In DNA form, the CDR3 reads TGTGCCAGCAGCGGAGCCTCGGGGGGGAGCACAGATACGCAGTATTTT. It specifies CASSGASGGSTDTQYF.

The genes are TRBV7-3 and TRBJ2-1, with 9 positions matching TRBD2. This CDR3 spans 15 amino acids. After removal of 1 base from V and 8 bases from J, the junction contained 6 bases not matched to a gene. Germline values: CDR1 SGHTA, CDR2 FQGTGA. CDR3 in amino acids: CASSLKAGGIDEQFF. CDR3 DNA: TGTGCCAGCAGCTTAAAGGCGGGAGGGATCGATGAGCAGTTCTTC.

V is TRBV5-8 and J is TRBJ1-2; D is perhaps TRBD1 (6 bases). V lost 4 bases to trimming and J lost 4 bases, with 17 bases between them. The V gene's germline CDR1 is SGHTS and CDR2 YDEGEE. The CDR3 has 15 amino acids. CDR3 sequence reads: CASSRTGFEVYGYTF. CDR3 bases: TGTGCCAGCAGCAGAACAGGGTTTGAAGTCTATGGCTACACCTTC. The full variable domain, in which reference TRBV5-8 and TRBJ1-2 provide the parts outside the CDR3, is EAGVTQSPTHLIKTRGQQATLRCSPISGHTSVYWYQQALGLGLQFLLWYDEGEERNRGNFPPRFSGRQFPNYSSELNVNALELEDSALYLCASSRTGFEVYGYTFGSGTRLTVV.

The V gene is TRBV5-6, the J gene TRBJ1-2; TRBD1 might be the D (5 bases). The CDR3 has 13 residues. Trimming cost V 3 bases and J 5 bases, with 11 bases left between them. Looked up from germline, CDR1 is SGHDT and CDR2 is YYEEEE. The chain's CDR3 is CASSYDRAYGYTF. The CDR3 nucleotides are TGTGCCAGCAGCTACGACAGAGCTTATGGCTACACCTTC. The full variable domain, its missing parts supplied by reference TRBV5-6 and TRBJ1-2, is DAGVTQSPTHLIKTRGQQVTLRCSPKSGHDTVSWYQQALGQGPQFIFQYYEEEERQRGNFPDRFSGHQFPNYSSELNVNALLLGDSALYLCASSYDRAYGYTFGSGTRLTVV.

The rearrangement uses TRBV13 and TRBJ2-1, with 7 bases lining up with TRBD2. V was clipped by 5 bases and J by 8 bases; unmatched bases: 15. The germline V gene has CDR1 PRHDT and CDR2 FYEKMQ (reference sequence). The CDR3 extends over 16 amino acids. Here the CDR3 DNA reads TGTGCCAGCAGCACCCGGGACTACCCAACTCGCGATGAGCAGTTCTTC. As protein: CASSTRDYPTRDEQFF.

The chain employs TRBV19 and TRBJ1-2; 11 positions agree with TRBD1. Germline V gives CDR1 LNHDA, CDR2 SQIVND (reference sequence). With V trimmed by 4 bases and J by 4 bases, 8 bases remained unmatched. The CDR3 consists of 16 residues. The CDR3, as DNA: TGTGCCAGTAGTACCCGTCCGGGACAGGGGGTCTATGGCTACACCTTC. Amino acids: CASSTRPGQGVYGYTF. The full variable domain, with the rest looked up from reference TRBV19 and TRBJ1-2, is DGGITQSPKYLFRKEGQNVTLSCEQNLNHDAMYWYRQDPGQGLRLIYYSQIVNDFQKGDIAEGYSVSREKKESFPLTVTSAQKNPTAFYLCASSTRPGQGVYGYTFGSGTRLTVV.

This chain's CDR3 is CASSRDPTGGRVTGELFF. In DNA form, the CDR3 reads TGTGCCAGCAGCCGAGACCCAACAGGGGGCCGAGTCACCGGGGAGCTGTTTTTT. The chain links TRBV5-5 to TRBJ2-2, with 9 bases aligning to TRBD1. Germline V gene lookup returns CDR1 SGHKS and CDR2 YYEKEE (reference sequence). V lost 4 bases to trimming and J lost 4 bases; unmatched junction nucleotides: 14. The CDR3 spans 18 residues.

The V and J genes are TRBV27 and TRBJ1-2, with 9 bases aligning to TRBD1. The CDR3 runs 14 residues. With V trimmed by 6 bases and J by 7 bases, 9 bases remained unmatched. CDR1 and CDR2 (germline): MNHEY, SMNVEV (reference sequence). The CDR3 loop reads CASRWQGQGGGYTF. In DNA form, the CDR3 reads TGTGCCAGCAGGTGGCAGGGACAGGGTGGTGGCTACACCTTC.

The chain has TRBV6-5 and TRBJ1-1; 11 nucleotides align to TRBD1. V lost 6 bases to trimming and J lost 3 bases; unmatched junction nucleotides: 6. This CDR3 has 15 amino acids. CDR1 and CDR2 from the germline V gene are MNHEY and SVGAGI. CDR3 loop: CASRGQGAGDTEAFF. CDR3 sequence (DNA): TGTGCCAGCAGAGGACAGGGGGCTGGGGACACTGAAGCTTTCTTT.

This sequence joins TRBV30 and TRBJ1-6; TRBD1 might be the D (5 bases). The length of the CDR3 is 16 residues. With 1 base removed from V and 7 bases from J, the gap between germline ends came to 17 bases. Germline CDR1 reads GTSNPN; CDR2 reads SVGIG (reference sequence). The CDR3 loop reads CAWSASRVLRNSPLHF. Written as DNA, the CDR3 is TGTGCCTGGAGTGCGTCCAGGGTACTTCGGAATTCACCCCTCCACTTT.

This chain joins TRBV7-9 and TRBJ1-1; perhaps TRBD1 as D (5 bases). CDR1 and CDR2 (germline): SEHNR, FQNEAQ (reference sequence). This CDR3 is built from 14 residues. Deletions cut 5 bases from V and 8 bases from J, with 18 bases between. CDR3 sequence reads: CASSAPQRGPEAFF. CDR3 nucleotide sequence: TGTGCCAGCAGCGCCCCCCAGCGGGGCCCCGAAGCTTTCTTT.

The J gene is TRBJ2-3, the V gene TRBV3-1 (or the pseudogene TRBV3-2), with D perhaps matching TRBD1 (6 bases). The germline CDR1 and CDR2 sequences are LGHDT and YNNKEL (reference sequence). Between the trimmed V and J ends, which lost 0 bases and 2 bases, there was a span of 12 bases. The CDR3 is 16 residues long. For the CDR3, the DNA is TGTGCCAGCAGCCAAGATGGGGGCAGAATCACAGATACGCAGTATTTT. Amino acids: CASSQDGGRITDTQYF.

The rearrangement links TRBV6-2 or TRBV6-3 to TRBJ2-1; a weak D match, TRBD2 (6 bases). Germline CDR1 and CDR2: MNHEY and SVGEGT. The CDR3 is made up of 17 amino acids. Deletions cut 0 bases from V and 10 bases from J, with 22 bases between. CDR3 loop: CASSYSGGGGITWEQFF. CDR3 sequence (DNA): TGTGCCAGCAGTTACTCCGGGGGAGGCGGGATAACATGGGAGCAGTTCTTC.

This chain joins TRBV19 and TRBJ2-7; D might be TRBD1 (5 bases). Germline assignment: CDR1 LNHDA and CDR2 SQIVND (reference sequence). V lost 5 bases and J 0 bases, leaving 11 bases between the germline ends. This CDR3 spans 14 amino acids. The CDR3 DNA reads TGTGCCAGTAGTCCAACAGGAAGCTCCTACGAGCAGTACTTC. Encoded protein: CASSPTGSSYEQYF. The variable domain in full, completed from reference TRBV19 and TRBJ2-7, reads DGGITQSPKYLFRKEGQNVTLSCEQNLNHDAMYWYRQDPGQGLRLIYYSQIVNDFQKGDIAEGYSVSREKKESFPLTVTSAQKNPTAFYLCASSPTGSSYEQYFGPGTRLTVT.

A single count supports this clone. The V and J genes are TRBV6-1 and TRBJ1-2; D is possibly TRBD1 (6 bases). The CDR3 extends over 11 amino acids. Per germline, CDR1 MNHNS and CDR2 SASEGT. With 7 bases removed from V and 4 bases from J, the gap between germline ends came to 7 bases. Written as DNA, the CDR3 is TGTGCCAGCACAGGGGTCTATGGCTACACCTTC. Translated: CASTGVYGYTF.

The chain joins TRBV7-2 to TRBJ2-1, with 9 bases aligning to TRBD1. CDR1 and CDR2 from the germline V gene are SGHTA and FQGNSA. V shed 6 bases, J shed 11 bases, and the junction held 8 bases outside the gene matches. CDR3 length equals 13 residues. The chain's CDR3 is CASRLTGGWKQFF. The CDR3 DNA sequence: TGTGCCAGCAGGCTCACAGGGGGCTGGAAGCAGTTCTTC. The full variable domain, its missing parts supplied by reference TRBV7-2 and TRBJ2-1, is GAGVSQSPSNKVTEKGKDVELRCDPISGHTALYWYRQSLGQGLEFLIYFQGNSAPDKSGLPSDRFSAERTGGSVSTLTIQRTQQEDSAVYLCASRLTGGWKQFFGPGTRLTVL.

The CDR3 sequence: CASSLGSGGWNEQFF. In DNA, the CDR3 is TGCGCCAGCAGCTTGGGGTCGGGAGGTTGGAATGAGCAGTTCTTC. The rearrangement uses TRBV5-1 and TRBJ2-1; 7 bases match TRBD2. V shed 0 bases, J shed 7 bases, and the junction held 7 bases outside the gene matches. CDR1 is SGHRS and CDR2 is YFSETQ in the germline V gene. This CDR3 has 15 residues.

This sequence joins TRBV11-3 and TRBJ2-1, with D possibly TRBD2 on 7 matching bases. Trimming stripped 0 bases from V and 7 bases from J, with 25 bases between. Germline V gene data show CDR1 as SGHNT and CDR2 as YENEEA. The CDR3 is made up of 19 amino acids. The CDR3 spells CASSLDPHREGISSNEQFF. The CDR3 nucleotides are TGTGCCAGCAGCTTAGATCCCCACAGGGAGGGAATAAGCTCGAATGAGCAGTTCTTC.

This clone was observed a single time. The J gene is TRBJ2-7, the V gene TRBV6-5; D is possibly TRBD2 (7 bases). The CDR3 runs 15 residues. Trimming left V 5 bases short and J 0 bases short, with 14 bases between. Germline V lookup: CDR1 MNHEY, CDR2 SVGAGI. As DNA, the CDR3 is TGTGCCAGCAGTCTTGGACTAGGGGGCTCCTACGAGCAGTACTTC. Translating gives CASSLGLGGSYEQYF.